This is a list of T cell receptor beta chains from one sample in a study of T-cell reconstitution after alpha-beta-depleted transplantation in children. MiXCR, applied by TCRdb to the PCR reads, yields one record per CDR3 protein. Of hundreds of thousands of distinct CDR3 sequences in the sample, approximately 15% were seen once. The specimen comprised PBMCs from the stem cell graft donor, sampled from the stem cell graft. All receptors come from a human donor who donated a stem cell graft to a child with acute myeloid leukemia. CDR3s include the opening cysteine and the closing phenylalanine or tryptophan. The order of the fields is D gene, clone size, J gene, V gene, CDR3 DNA, CDR3 protein. The D gene is left open where the match is weak. Rows give clone size only sometimes, using once, few, many, or a class for an expanded clone.

D: .
size: few
J: TRBJ2-5
V: TRBV15
DNA: TGTGCCACCAGCAGGGGGGTTCAAGAGACCCAGTACTTC
CDR3: CATSRGVQETQYF

D: .
size: .
J: TRBJ2-2
V: TRBV5-4
DNA: TGTGCCAGCAGCGGGGGGACCGGGGGTCTCGGGGAGCTGTTTTTT
CDR3: CASSGGTGGLGELFF

D: TRBD2
size: .
J: TRBJ2-2
V: TRBV7-9
DNA: TGTGCCAGCAGCTTTAAGCGGGGGGGCGCCGGGGAGCTGTTTTTT
CDR3: CASSFKRGGAGELFF

D: TRBD1
size: many
J: TRBJ2-1
V: TRBV20-1
DNA: TGCAGTGCTAGAGATGTCGAGACAGGGGGCTACAATGAGCAGTTCTTC
CDR3: CSARDVETGGYNEQFF

D: .
size: .
J: TRBJ1-2
V: TRBV7-9
DNA: TGTGCCAGCAGCTTGGCCCCTGCTGGAGGCTACACCTTC
CDR3: CASSLAPAGGYTF

D: TRBD2
size: .
J: TRBJ2-1
V: TRBV20-1
DNA: TGCAGTGCTAGAGATCCCGGGGGGACTAGCCACAATGAGCAGTTCTTC
CDR3: CSARDPGGTSHNEQFF

D: .
size: .
J: TRBJ1-2
V: TRBV4-1
DNA: TGCGCCAGCAGCCAAGAAGAGGGACGGAGGGGCTACACCTTC
CDR3: CASSQEEGRRGYTF

D: .
size: many
J: TRBJ2-5
V: TRBV20-1
DNA: TGCAGTGCCTCCACAGCCGGGACGAAAGAGACCCAGTACTTC
CDR3: CSASTAGTKETQYF

D: .
size: .
J: TRBJ2-1
V: TRBV24-1
DNA: TGTGCCACCAGTGATTGGGGGGAGAGCTCCTACAATGAGCAGTTCTTC
CDR3: CATSDWGESSYNEQFF

D: TRBD2
size: many
J: TRBJ2-7
V: TRBV29-1
DNA: TGCAGCGTTGAAACCCACGGGGAGGGAGTGGACTACGAGCAGTACTTC
CDR3: CSVETHGEGVDYEQYF

D: TRBD2
size: few
J: TRBJ2-3
V: TRBV6-2/TRBV6-3
DNA: TGTGCCAGCAGTCGCCCGGGGGGGAGCGGACTAGCGGGGAGGGGAAATACGCAGTATTTT
CDR3: CASSRPGGSGLAGRGNTQYF

D: .
size: .
J: TRBJ2-7
V: TRBV27
DNA: TGTGCCAGCCGCCGGACTGTCTACGAGCAGTACTTC
CDR3: CASRRTVYEQYF

D: .
size: many
J: TRBJ2-3
V: TRBV4-1
DNA: TGCGCCAGCAGCCAAGGGTCAGATACGCAGTATTTT
CDR3: CASSQGSDTQYF

D: .
size: many
J: TRBJ2-1
V: TRBV20-1
DNA: TGCAGTGCTAGAGATTTAATGGACAGCCGTAGCAATGAGCAGTTCTTC
CDR3: CSARDLMDSRSNEQFF

D: TRBD1
size: .
J: TRBJ2-7
V: TRBV12-3/TRBV12-4
DNA: TGTGCCAGCAGTATAACCGGGACAGGGACCTACGAGCAGTACTTC
CDR3: CASSITGTGTYEQYF

D: .
size: many
J: TRBJ1-4
V: TRBV10-3
DNA: TGTGCCATCCGGGCAGTCTCTAATGAAAAACTGTTTTTT
CDR3: CAIRAVSNEKLFF

D: TRBD1
size: few
J: TRBJ2-1
V: TRBV6-2/TRBV6-3
DNA: TGTGCCAGCAGTTACGAAGCAGGGGGATATCATGAGCAGTTCTTC
CDR3: CASSYEAGGYHEQFF

D: .
size: .
J: TRBJ1-5
V: TRBV28
DNA: TGTGCCAGCAGCATTACAGGGATCGGCAATCAGCCCCAGCATTTT
CDR3: CASSITGIGNQPQHF

D: .
size: many
J: TRBJ2-5
V: TRBV24-1
DNA: TGTGCCACCAGCGGGGGGCCGTACCAAGAGACCCAGTACTTC
CDR3: CATSGGPYQETQYF

D: TRBD1
size: .
J: TRBJ1-2
V: TRBV6-5
DNA: TGTGCCAGCAGTTACGGACAGGGAAGGGTCTATGGCTACACCTTC
CDR3: CASSYGQGRVYGYTF

D: TRBD1
size: many
J: TRBJ1-2
V: TRBV20-1
DNA: TGCAGTGCTAGCCCAGGGGGAGATGGCTACACCTTC
CDR3: CSASPGGDGYTF

D: TRBD1
size: many
J: TRBJ1-5
V: TRBV12-3/TRBV12-4
DNA: TGTGCCAGCAGCCCTTGGGGACAGGGAGGCGGACAGCCCCAGCATTTT
CDR3: CASSPWGQGGGQPQHF

D: TRBD1
size: .
J: TRBJ2-3
V: TRBV7-9
DNA: TGTGCCAGCAGCTTGGACAGGTTAAGAACAGATACGCAGTATTTT
CDR3: CASSLDRLRTDTQYF

D: .
size: many
J: TRBJ2-3
V: TRBV20-1
DNA: TGCAGTGCTTTACCGGGAAGGAAATATACGCAGTATTTT
CDR3: CSALPGRKYTQYF

D: .
size: few
J: TRBJ1-5
V: TRBV20-1
DNA: TGCAGTGCTAGAGATTCGGCAGGGGATCAGCCCCAGCATTTT
CDR3: CSARDSAGDQPQHF

D: .
size: many
J: TRBJ1-2
V: TRBV9
DNA: TGTGCCAGCAGCGCGAACAGGGAACCTAACTATGGCTACACCTTC
CDR3: CASSANREPNYGYTF

D: .
size: many
J: TRBJ2-5
V: TRBV20-1
DNA: TGCAGTGCTACCCCGAAAGGGTGGTACCAAGAGACCCAGTACTTC
CDR3: CSATPKGWYQETQYF

D: TRBD2
size: many
J: TRBJ2-1
V: TRBV7-2
DNA: TGTGCCAGCAGCTCCGGGGGGGCTTCCTACAATGAGCAGTTCTTC
CDR3: CASSSGGASYNEQFF

D: .
size: many
J: TRBJ2-2
V: TRBV9
DNA: TGTGCCAGCAGCCGGGCAGGGCATAGCACCGGGGAGCTGTTTTTT
CDR3: CASSRAGHSTGELFF

D: .
size: .
J: TRBJ2-7
V: TRBV20-1
DNA: TGCAGTGCTAGAGATATCCGGTGGACCGCCGATTCCTACGAGCAGTACTTC
CDR3: CSARDIRWTADSYEQYF

D: TRBD1
size: .
J: TRBJ1-2
V: TRBV4-1
DNA: TGCGCCAGCAGCCAAGAACAGGGGACCAACTATGGCTACACCTTC
CDR3: CASSQEQGTNYGYTF

D: .
size: many
J: TRBJ1-2
V: TRBV6-1
DNA: TGTGCCAGCAGTCTGACAGGATCTCCTAACTATGGCTACACCTTC
CDR3: CASSLTGSPNYGYTF

D: .
size: .
J: TRBJ2-1
V: TRBV7-9
DNA: TGTGCCAGCAGCTTAGTAGGGCTAGAGAATGAGCAGTTCTTC
CDR3: CASSLVGLENEQFF

D: .
size: .
J: TRBJ2-5
V: TRBV7-6
DNA: TGTGCCAGCAGCCACCGGGACTGCCTTGGGGCCCAGTACTTC
CDR3: CASSHRDCLGAQYF

D: .
size: many
J: TRBJ2-2
V: TRBV20-1
DNA: TGCAGTGCTAGAGATCTCGATAGCCCGAACACCGGGGAGCTGTTTTTT
CDR3: CSARDLDSPNTGELFF

D: .
size: .
J: TRBJ2-2
V: TRBV7-2
DNA: TGTGCCAGCAGCGGATATACGAACACCGGGGAGCTGTTTTTT
CDR3: CASSGYTNTGELFF

D: TRBD1
size: many
J: TRBJ2-1
V: TRBV25-1
DNA: TGTGCCAGTTCTCCTTATTCGGGACAGGGTATAGGTGAGCAGTTCTTC
CDR3: CASSPYSGQGIGEQFF

D: .
size: .
J: TRBJ2-7
V: TRBV4-3
DNA: TGCGCCAGCAGCCCCCGGGCCTCCTACTACGAGCAGTACTTC
CDR3: CASSPRASYYEQYF

D: .
size: .
J: TRBJ2-1
V: TRBV5-5
DNA: TGTGCCAGCAGCTTGGATTTTGCAGAGGGGAATGAGCAGTTCTTC
CDR3: CASSLDFAEGNEQFF

D: .
size: many
J: TRBJ1-1
V: TRBV29-1
DNA: TGCAGCGTTGTGCGGGGGCGGACTGAAGCTTTCTTT
CDR3: CSVVRGRTEAFF

D: .
size: many
J: TRBJ1-5
V: TRBV7-2
DNA: TGTGCCAGCAGCCAGGAGACAGGTGTAAGCAATCAGCCCCAGCATTTT
CDR3: CASSQETGVSNQPQHF

D: .
size: few
J: TRBJ1-6
V: TRBV7-9
DNA: TGTGCCAGCAGCTTAGAAGGAGCAGCCAGACTCCACTTT
CDR3: CASSLEGAARLHF

D: TRBD2
size: many
J: TRBJ2-1
V: TRBV5-6
DNA: TGTGCCAGCAGCTTGGGATCTAGCGGGGGCCTGGGGGAGCAGTTCTTC
CDR3: CASSLGSSGGLGEQFF

D: .
size: few
J: TRBJ1-5
V: TRBV15
DNA: TGTGCCACCAGCAGAGATTTGGGCAGGGTTCAGCCCCAGCATTTT
CDR3: CATSRDLGRVQPQHF

D: TRBD2
size: .
J: TRBJ2-3
V: TRBV11-2
DNA: TGTGCCAGCAGCTTCCCGATAGCGGGGGGGGAAATCACAGATACGCAGTATTTT
CDR3: CASSFPIAGGEITDTQYF

D: .
size: .
J: TRBJ2-7
V: TRBV20-1
DNA: TGCAGTGCTAGAGGGGTGAGAGAAGGGGCTGGCCACGAGCAGTACTTC
CDR3: CSARGVREGAGHEQYF

D: .
size: once
J: TRBJ1-2
V: TRBV10-3
DNA: TGTGCCCACGGCGCGGGTTTGAGGGGGACTAACTATGGCTACACCTTC
CDR3: CAHGAGLRGTNYGYTF

D: .
size: many
J: TRBJ2-4
V: TRBV20-1
DNA: TGCAGTGCTAGAAGAGAGAGCGACATTCAGTACTTC
CDR3: CSARRESDIQYF

D: .
size: many
J: TRBJ1-1
V: TRBV7-2
DNA: TGTGCCAGCAGTTGGGCAAATACTGAAGCTTTCTTT
CDR3: CASSWANTEAFF

D: TRBD1
size: few
J: TRBJ1-5
V: TRBV20-1
DNA: TGCAGTGCTAGAGACGACAGGGGGGGAAATCAGCCCCAGCATTTT
CDR3: CSARDDRGGNQPQHF

D: TRBD1
size: .
J: TRBJ2-5
V: TRBV6-5
DNA: TGTGCCAGCAGTTACTTGGACAGGGAAGAGACCCAGTACTTC
CDR3: CASSYLDREETQYF

D: .
size: many
J: TRBJ1-5
V: TRBV29-1
DNA: TGCAGCGCGGGGAGATCAGGGGATCAGCCCCAGCATTTT
CDR3: CSAGRSGDQPQHF

D: TRBD1
size: .
J: TRBJ1-5
V: TRBV4-2
DNA: TGTGCCAGCAGCCAGGGACAGAACAATCAGCCCCAGCATTTT
CDR3: CASSQGQNNQPQHF

D: TRBD1
size: few
J: TRBJ1-3
V: TRBV5-1
DNA: TGCGCCAGCAGCCAAGAGGGGACAGTTGGAAACACCATATATTTT
CDR3: CASSQEGTVGNTIYF